Shown below are 23 T cell receptor beta chains from a single sample sequenced in a study of breast tumors, draining lymph nodes, adjacent tissues. The lymph nodes were axillary draining lymph nodes from breast cancer patients. TCRdb re-called the multiplex PCR reads through MiXCR, storing one row per CDR3 protein. In the table there are under 150,000 distinct CDR3 sequences, more than 20% of which are singletons. Sequencing input: axillary lymph node tissue. These receptors originate from a female donor with breast cancer. Some clones in this sample may be carry-over from other donors' samples.

This clonotype has a count of ten or more. The gene calls are TRBV11-1 and TRBJ2-7, with D perhaps matching TRBD1 (6 bases). The CDR3 runs to 13 residues. V was cut by 0 bases and J by 7 bases, with 10 bases left in between. In germline, CDR1 is SGHAT, CDR2 FQDESV (reference sequence). The CDR3 reads CASSLARGGEQYF. The CDR3 DNA is TGTGCCAGCAGCTTAGCCAGGGGCGGAGAGCAGTACTTC.

DNA of the CDR3: TGTGCCAGCTCACCATTTCCAGTAGCGACTAGCACAGATACGCAGTATTTT. It encodes CASSPFPVATSTDTQYF. The chain has TRBV18 and TRBJ2-3, with D perhaps matching TRBD2 (5 bases). Trimming cost V 2 bases and J 0 bases, with 15 bases left between them. CDR3 length equals 17 residues. Germline V gene lookup returns CDR1 KGHSH and CDR2 LQKENI.

This clonotype was detected a few times. V usage is TRBV7-8 and J usage is TRBJ2-4; D gene ambiguous. This CDR3 spans 12 amino acids. The V and J ends lost 2 bases and 8 bases respectively, with 7 bases between them. Germline CDR1 SGHVS, CDR2 FQNEAQ. CDR3 nucleotides: TGTGCCAGCAGCTTATCACGGGACATTCAGTACTTC. Amino acid sequence: CASSLSRDIQYF.

This clonotype was seen a handful of times. V gene TRBV19 combines with J gene TRBJ2-7, with 9 bases lining up with TRBD1. V lost 3 bases and J lost 5; bases outside the gene matches: 8. The germline gives CDR1 LNHDA, CDR2 SQIVND (reference sequence). This CDR3 has 15 amino acids. This chain's CDR3 is CASSIEGTGIHEQYF. The CDR3, as DNA: TGTGCCAGTAGTATCGAAGGGACAGGGATCCACGAGCAGTACTTC.

This clonotype was counted at least ten times. The chain joins TRBV19 to TRBJ2-5; no firm D call. Trimming took 9 bases from V and 3 from J, leaving 17 bases between them. CDR1 is LNHDA and CDR2 is SQIVND in the germline V gene (reference sequence). The CDR3 consists of 14 residues. This CDR3 reads CASTPGPIKETQYF. Written as DNA, the CDR3 is TGTGCCAGCACTCCCGGGCCCATTAAAGAGACCCAGTACTTC.

The chain couples TRBV7-8 to TRBJ2-1; possibly TRBD2 for D (6 bases). Trimming took 5 bases from V and 4 from J, leaving 18 bases between them. This CDR3 has 16 residues. Germline V gives CDR1 SGHVS, CDR2 FQNEAQ. The CDR3 bases are TGTGCCAGCAGCCCGCCGGGGGAAAGGGGATACAATGAGCAGTTCTTC. This gives the protein CASSPPGERGYNEQFF.

For this clonotype: This may be a read error: a much more frequent sequence differs by one nucleotide. The gene calls are TRBV6-6 and TRBJ2-7; D gene unclear. The length of the CDR3 is 15 residues. Looked up from germline, CDR1 is MNHNY and CDR2 is SVGAGI (reference sequence). DNA of the CDR3: TGTGCCGGCAGTCGTTCATTTGGAAGCTCCTACGAGCAGTACTTC. Protein product: CAGSRSFGSSYEQYF.

This chain joins TRBV15 and TRBJ2-2; a weak D match, TRBD1 (5 bases). CDR1 and CDR2 (germline): LNHNV, YYDKDF (reference sequence). The CDR3 is made up of 16 amino acids. V shed 2 bases and J shed 7 bases, with 17 bases lying between them. Here the CDR3 reads CATSRPPGLSVGELFF. In DNA form, the CDR3 reads TGTGCCACCAGCAGACCGCCAGGGTTAAGCGTCGGGGAGCTGTTTTTT. Drawing the rest from reference TRBV15 and TRBJ2-2, the complete variable domain is DAMVIQNPRYQVTQFGKPVTLSCSQTLNHNVMYWYQQKSSQAPKLLFHYYDKDFNNEADTPDNFQSRRPNTSFCFLDIRSPGLGDTAMYLCATSRPPGLSVGELFFGEGSRLTVL.

To note about this clonotype: Given a much more abundant clone one base away, this may be a read error. The chain has TRBV7-3 and TRBJ2-5; D is unresolved. Germline CDR1 reads SGHTA; CDR2 reads FQGTGA. The CDR3 loop spans 13 amino acids. The CDR3 protein is CASSLVREETRYF. The CDR3 coding sequence is TGTGCCAGCAGCTTAGTTAGGGAAGAGACCCGGTACTTC.

This clonotype was recorded many times. The chain uses TRBV10-3 and TRBJ2-7, with D perhaps matching TRBD1 or TRBD2 (6 bases each). Trimming cost V 4 bases and J 2 bases, with 18 bases left between them. Germline CDR1 and CDR2: ENHRY and SYGVKD. This CDR3 spans 16 amino acids. The CDR3 region has the DNA TGTGCCATCAGTGGCCAGGGGACGGGAGCCACCTACGAGCAGTACTTC. It is translated as CAISGQGTGATYEQYF.

This clonotype was counted ten times or more. The V call is TRBV7-2, the J call TRBJ2-1, with no clear D. With 1 base removed from V and 2 bases from J, the gap between germline ends came to 6 bases. CDR1 SGHTA and CDR2 FQGNSA come from the germline V gene. The length of the CDR3 is 14 residues. Written as DNA, the CDR3 is TGTGCCAGCAGCTTAGACCCAACCTACAATGAGCAGTTCTTC. It encodes CASSLDPTYNEQFF. The full variable domain, in which reference TRBV7-2 and TRBJ2-1 provide the parts outside the CDR3, is GAGVSQSPSNKVTEKGKDVELRCDPISGHTALYWYRQSLGQGLEFLIYFQGNSAPDKSGLPSDRFSAERTGGSVSTLTIQRTQQEDSAVYLCASSLDPTYNEQFFGPGTRLTVL.

This clonotype showed up many times. The chain recombines TRBV6-1 with TRBJ2-2; no reliable D call. V gave up 4 bases and J gave up 7 bases, with 4 bases separating them. The CDR3 spans 11 residues. Germline assignment: CDR1 MNHNS and CDR2 SASEGT. CDR3 bases: TGTGCCAGCAGTGCGGTCGGGGAGCTGTTTTTT. Protein: CASSAVGELFF.

About this clonotype: A much larger clone differs by one base, so this may be a read error. The chain recombines TRBV4-2 with TRBJ2-3, with 10 bases identical to TRBD2. Germline lookup yields CDR1 LGHNA and CDR2 YNFKEQ. V gave up 0 bases and J gave up 6 bases; unmatched junction bases: 9. The CDR3 covers 17 residues. The CDR3 DNA reads TGTGCCAGCAGCCAAGATAAGCGGGAGGGCATACTCGATACGCAGTATTTT. Amino acids: CASSQDKREGILDTQYF.

This clonotype was seen ten or more times. The CDR3 sequence is CASGGQGQGSNQPQHF. CDR3 sequence (DNA): TGTGCCAGCGGGGGACAGGGGCAAGGGAGCAATCAGCCCCAGCATTTT. The V gene is TRBV2, the J gene TRBJ1-5, with 10 positions matching TRBD1. Trimming took 8 bases from V and 1 from J; bases not matched to a gene: 8. CDR3 length: 16 amino acids. The germline V gene encodes CDR1 SNHLY and CDR2 FYNNEI.

This clonotype appeared many times. The chain carries TRBV2 and TRBJ2-3, with D perhaps TRBD1 (6 bases). Trimming removed 5 bases from V and 1 base from J, with 10 bases in between. The germline CDR1 and CDR2 sequences are SNHLY and FYNNEI. The CDR3 extends over 14 amino acids. DNA of the CDR3: TGTGCCAGCAGTCCGACAGGCGGCACAGATACGCAGTATTTT. Translated: CASSPTGGTDTQYF.

In this sample, this clonotype turned up many times. In nucleotides, the CDR3 is TGTGCCAGCAGTTACGGTCGCAACTCTGGAAACACCATATATTTT. It yields the protein CASSYGRNSGNTIYF. The chain carries TRBV6-5 and TRBJ1-3, with D unclear. Trimming pared 2 bases from V and 0 bases from J, leaving 8 bases between. This CDR3 contains 15 residues. Germline V gene lookup returns CDR1 MNHEY and CDR2 SVGAGI.

This clonotype was seen ten or more times. CDR3 sequence reads: CASKGTSLFGRYEQYF. CDR3 coding DNA: TGTGCCAGCAAGGGGACTAGCCTATTCGGCCGCTACGAGCAGTACTTC. The rearrangement joins TRBV7-8 to TRBJ2-7; TRBD2 matches at 9 bases. V gave up 7 bases and J gave up 3 bases; unmatched junction bases: 13. This CDR3 has 16 residues. Germline CDR1 is SGHVS and CDR2 is FQNEAQ.

In this sample, this clonotype turned up many times. This chain joins TRBV5-6 and TRBJ2-1, with 7 bases lining up with TRBD1. V trimming: 8 bases; J trimming: 3 bases; junction bases outside the gene matches: 11. CDR1 is SGHDT and CDR2 is YYEEEE in the germline V gene. The CDR3 has 15 residues. The CDR3 DNA is TGTGCCAGTAATTCCCAGAGACAGGGCTACAATGAGCAGTTCTTC. Its translation: CASNSQRQGYNEQFF.

This clonotype occurred many times. The chain couples TRBV5-1 to TRBJ2-7, with 9 bases aligning to TRBD1. Per the germline V gene, CDR1 is SGHRS and CDR2 is YFSETQ. This CDR3 comprises 13 residues. Trimming removed 4 bases from V and 5 bases from J; junction bases left unmatched: 4. In DNA, the CDR3 is TGCGCCAGCAGCACGGACAGGGGCCACGAGCAGTACTTC. Encoded protein: CASSTDRGHEQYF.

This clonotype was counted ten times or more. The V and J genes are TRBV6-1 and TRBJ2-7; 7 bases match TRBD1. The germline V gene encodes CDR1 MNHNS and CDR2 SASEGT. This CDR3 is 16 amino acids long. V was clipped by 5 bases and J by 0 bases; unmatched bases: 10. The CDR3 is CASSKHGQENSYEQYF. CDR3 in DNA: TGTGCCAGCAGTAAACATGGACAGGAAAACTCCTACGAGCAGTACTTC.

Comment on this clonotype: A much more abundant neighbour one base away suggests this may be a read error. V usage is TRBV19 and J usage is TRBJ2-3; 9 nucleotides agree with TRBD1. CDR3 size: 16 residues. Germline V gene lookup returns CDR1 LNHDA and CDR2 SQIVND (reference sequence). The CDR3 DNA reads TGTGCCAGTAGTCCCGTGGGGGACAGGGTCACAGATACGCTGTATTTT. Encoded protein: CASSPVGDRVTDTLYF.

This clonotype showed up just once. This clone may be a read error of a much larger clone one base away. The final CDR3 position lacks the conserved phenylalanine or tryptophan, pointing to a likely read error. The chain has TRBV20-1 and TRBJ2-3, with TRBD2 matching over 12 bases. Trimming at V came to 3 bases and at J to 1 base, leaving 11 bases not matched to a gene. Germline lookup yields CDR1 DFQATT and CDR2 SNEGSKA (reference sequence). The CDR3 covers 18 residues. In DNA form, the CDR3 reads TGCAGTGCTAGTCTAGCGGGAGGGCCGAGCGGCGGCACAGATACGCAGTATCTT. Its translation is CSASLAGGPSGGTDTQYL.

J is TRBJ1-5 and V is TRBV20-1; D remains unclear. Germline V gives CDR1 DFQATT, CDR2 SNEGSKA (reference sequence). The ends were cut back, 1 base at V and 2 bases at J, with 9 bases in the middle. The CDR3 runs to 14 residues. The CDR3 bases are TGCAGTGCTAGAGTTCCGTCGGGCAATCAGCCCCAGCATTTT. This codes for CSARVPSGNQPQHF.